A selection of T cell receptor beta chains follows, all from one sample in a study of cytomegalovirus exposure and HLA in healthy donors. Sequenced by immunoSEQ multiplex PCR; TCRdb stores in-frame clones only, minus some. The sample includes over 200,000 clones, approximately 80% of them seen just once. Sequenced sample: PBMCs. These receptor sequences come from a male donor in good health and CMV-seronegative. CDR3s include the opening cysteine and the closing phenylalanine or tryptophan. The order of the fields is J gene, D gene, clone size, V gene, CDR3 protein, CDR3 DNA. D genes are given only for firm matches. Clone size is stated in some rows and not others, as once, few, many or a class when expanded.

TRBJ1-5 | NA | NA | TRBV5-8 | CASSPFSNQPQHF | TGTGCCAGCAGCCCATTTAGCAATCAGCCCCAGCATTTT
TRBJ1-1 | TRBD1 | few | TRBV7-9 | CASTRDSLNTEAFF | TGTGCCAGCACACGGGACAGCTTGAACACTGAAGCTTTCTTT
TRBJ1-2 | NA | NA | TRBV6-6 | CASADFQGPYGYTF | TGTGCCAGCGCCGACTTCCAGGGGCCCTATGGCTACACCTTC
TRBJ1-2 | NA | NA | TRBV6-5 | CASSYSGRGSYGYTF | TGTGCCAGCAGTTACTCTGGGAGGGGTTCCTATGGCTACACCTTC
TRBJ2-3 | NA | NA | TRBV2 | CASRRTSTDTQYF | TGTGCCAGCAGGCGGACTAGCACAGATACGCAGTATTTT
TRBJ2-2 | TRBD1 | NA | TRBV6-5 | CASSTGGIELFF | TGTGCCAGCAGCACAGGGGGGATCGAGCTGTTTTTT
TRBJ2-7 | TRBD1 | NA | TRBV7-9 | CASSRMAGGTTYEQYF | TGTGCCAGCAGCCGCATGGCAGGGGGCACAACCTACGAGCAGTACTTC
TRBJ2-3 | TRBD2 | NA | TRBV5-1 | CASSLAWGGDTQYF | TGCGCCAGCAGCTTGGCATGGGGGGGAGATACGCAGTATTTT
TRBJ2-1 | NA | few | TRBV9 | CASSLGGGAEQFF | TGTGCCAGCAGCTTGGGAGGCGGCGCTGAGCAGTTCTTC
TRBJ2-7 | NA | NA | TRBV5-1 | CASSLDELSSYEQYF | TGCGCCAGCAGCTTGGATGAGTTGAGCTCCTACGAGCAGTACTTC
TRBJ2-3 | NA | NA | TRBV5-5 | CASSFSSTDTQYF | TGTGCCAGCAGCTTTTCAAGCACAGATACGCAGTATTTT
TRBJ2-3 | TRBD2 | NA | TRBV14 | CASSQFPTSGPSTDTQYF | TGTGCCAGCAGCCAATTTCCGACTAGCGGCCCTAGCACAGATACGCAGTATTTT
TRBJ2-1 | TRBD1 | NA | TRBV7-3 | CASSRYTGQGIDEQFF | TGTGCCAGCAGCCGTTATACGGGACAGGGAATAGATGAGCAGTTCTTC
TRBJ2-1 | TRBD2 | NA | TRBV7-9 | CASSSRGLAGVGEQFF | TGTGCCAGCAGCTCAAGGGGACTAGCGGGAGTGGGTGAGCAGTTCTTC
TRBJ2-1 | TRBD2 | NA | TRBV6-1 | CASSLAGEEDEQFF | TGTGCCAGCAGTCTAGCGGGAGAGGAGGATGAGCAGTTCTTC
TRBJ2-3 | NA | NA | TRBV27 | CASSSQPGAGTDTQYF | TGTGCCAGCAGTTCCCAGCCAGGGGCTGGCACAGATACGCAGTATTTT
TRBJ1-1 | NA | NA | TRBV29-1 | CSVPGTVNTEAFF | TGCAGCGTCCCCGGCACAGTTAACACTGAAGCTTTCTTT
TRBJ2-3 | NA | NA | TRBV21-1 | CASSSSLDSPTSTDTQYF | TGTGCCAGCAGCTCAAGCTTGGACAGCCCCACCAGCACAGATACGCAGTATTTT
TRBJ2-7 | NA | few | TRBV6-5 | CASSYQPGSYEQYF | TGTGCCAGCAGTTACCAACCAGGGTCCTACGAGCAGTACTTC
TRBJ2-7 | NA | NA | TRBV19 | CASSITSTYEQYF | TGTGCCAGTAGTATCACCAGTACCTACGAGCAGTACTTC
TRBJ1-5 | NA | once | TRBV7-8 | CASSFGPNQPQHF | TGTGCCAGCAGCTTTGGCCCTAATCAGCCCCAGCATTTT
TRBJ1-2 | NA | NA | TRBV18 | CASSPYDRRLNYGYTF | TGTGCCAGCTCACCCTACGACAGGCGTCTCAACTATGGCTACACCTTC
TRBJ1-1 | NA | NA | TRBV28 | CASRQGKHTEAFF | TGTGCCAGCAGACAGGGCAAGCACACTGAAGCTTTCTTT
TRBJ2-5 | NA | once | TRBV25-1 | CASSAGGSTGETQYF | TGTGCCAGCAGTGCAGGTGGTTCGACGGGGGAGACCCAGTACTTC
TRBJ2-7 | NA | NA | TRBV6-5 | CASSYSTLYEQYF | TGTGCCAGCAGTTACTCGACACTCTACGAGCAGTACTTC
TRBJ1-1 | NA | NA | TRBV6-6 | CASSWRSGSSEAFF | TGTGCCAGCAGTTGGCGTTCGGGGTCCTCTGAAGCTTTCTTT
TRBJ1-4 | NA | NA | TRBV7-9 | CASSLGDSATNEKLFF | TGTGCCAGCAGCTTAGGCGACAGTGCAACTAATGAAAAACTGTTTTTT
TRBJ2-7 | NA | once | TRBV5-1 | CASSSPGFHEQYF | TGCGCCAGCAGCTCCCCAGGATTCCACGAGCAGTACTTC
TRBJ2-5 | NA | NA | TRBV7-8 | CASRRSPQETQYF | TGTGCCAGCCGGAGATCCCCCCAAGAGACCCAGTACTTC
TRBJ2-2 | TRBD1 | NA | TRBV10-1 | CASGQGTGELFF | TGCGCCAGCGGACAGGGAACCGGGGAGCTGTTTTTT
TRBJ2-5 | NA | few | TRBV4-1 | CASSFGQTYQETQYF | TGCGCCAGCAGCTTCGGACAGACGTACCAAGAGACCCAGTACTTC
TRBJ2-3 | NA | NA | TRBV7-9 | CSSSLVSDTQYF | TGTTCCAGCAGCCTAGTCTCAGATACGCAGTATTTT
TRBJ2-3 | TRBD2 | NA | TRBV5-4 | CASSLVIAGGPDTQYF | TGTGCCAGCAGCTTGGTGATAGCGGGAGGGCCTGATACGCAGTATTTT
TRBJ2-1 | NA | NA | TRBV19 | CATNIGGTHNEQFF | TGTGCCACGAACATTGGGGGGACCCACAATGAGCAGTTCTTC
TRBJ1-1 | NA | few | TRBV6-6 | CASRGGNTEAFF | TGTGCCAGCAGGGGAGGGAACACTGAAGCTTTCTTT
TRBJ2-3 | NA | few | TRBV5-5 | CASSNRQYTDTQYF | TGTGCCAGCAGCAATAGACAGTACACAGATACGCAGTATTTT
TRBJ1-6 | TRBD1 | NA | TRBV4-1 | CASSYGQGGNSPLHF | TGCGCCAGCAGCTACGGACAGGGAGGGAATTCACCCCTCCACTTT
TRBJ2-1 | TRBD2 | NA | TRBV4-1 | CASSQKWGRAREQFF | TGCGCCAGCAGCCAAAAATGGGGGAGGGCGCGAGAGCAGTTCTTC
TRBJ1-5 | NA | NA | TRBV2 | CASSELAPRSGQPQHF | TGTGCCAGCAGTGAACTAGCCCCGAGGAGTGGTCAGCCCCAGCATTTT
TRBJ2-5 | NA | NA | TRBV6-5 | CASNPGQGGETQYF | TGTGCCAGCAATCCAGGCCAAGGAGGAGAGACCCAGTACTTC
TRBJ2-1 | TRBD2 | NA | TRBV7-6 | CASSLTSGMYNEQFF | TGTGCCAGCAGCTTGACTAGCGGGATGTACAATGAGCAGTTCTTC
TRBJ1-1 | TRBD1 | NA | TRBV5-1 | CASSLGRTGDTEAFF | TGCGCCAGCAGCTTGGGGCGGACAGGGGACACTGAAGCTTTCTTT
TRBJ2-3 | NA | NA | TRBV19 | CASSTPLVRGDTQYF | TGTGCCAGTAGTACCCCACTAGTTCGAGGCGATACGCAGTATTTT
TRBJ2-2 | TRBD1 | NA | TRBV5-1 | CASSLGSNRGDTGELFF | TGCGCCAGCAGCTTGGGGTCCAACAGGGGCGACACCGGGGAGCTGTTTTTT